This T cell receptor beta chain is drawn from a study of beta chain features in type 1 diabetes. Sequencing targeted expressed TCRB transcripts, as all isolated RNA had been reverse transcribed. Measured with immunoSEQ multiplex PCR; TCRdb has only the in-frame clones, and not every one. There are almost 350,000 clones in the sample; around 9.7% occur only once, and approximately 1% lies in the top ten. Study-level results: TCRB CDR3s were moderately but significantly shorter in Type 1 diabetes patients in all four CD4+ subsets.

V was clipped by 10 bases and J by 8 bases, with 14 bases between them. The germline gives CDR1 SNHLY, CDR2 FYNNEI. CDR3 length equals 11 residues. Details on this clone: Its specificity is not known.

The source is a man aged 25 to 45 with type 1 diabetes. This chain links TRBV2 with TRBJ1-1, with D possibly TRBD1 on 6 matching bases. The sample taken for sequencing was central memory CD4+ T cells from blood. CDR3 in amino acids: CAKNRDNEAFF. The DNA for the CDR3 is TGTGCCAAGAACAGGGACAACGAAGCTTTCTTT.